The 6 T cell receptor beta chains below were found in one sample sequenced in a study of T cells after yellow fever vaccination. MiXCR, run by TCRdb on the 5' RACE reads, gives a single entry per CDR3 protein. The sample consists of 280,000 or so distinct CDR3 sequences, approximately 8% of them appearing once. This specimen was CD4+ T cells sorted from PBMCs, taken 5 days after the yellow fever booster vaccination. The receptor set was obtained from a young man who received the YFV17D yellow fever vaccine.

The chain carries TRBV5-6 and TRBJ2-2; TRBD1 is a possible D gene (5 bases). V was pared by 4 bases and J by 8 bases, with 12 bases between. Looked up from germline, CDR1 is SGHDT and CDR2 is YYEEEE. This CDR3 has 13 amino acids. The CDR3 DNA reads TGTGCCAGCAGCGTTGTCCAGGGTGGGGAGCTGTTTTTT. Residues: CASSVVQGGELFF.

At least ten counts were recorded for this clonotype. The genes are TRBV20-1 and TRBJ1-2; D remains ambiguous. Germline-derived CDR1 and CDR2 are DFQATT and SNEGSKA (reference sequence). Trimming removed 0 bases at V and 5 bases at J, with 13 bases between. CDR3 size: 14 residues. CDR3 sequence: CSAREPNDLYGYTF. CDR3 sequence (DNA): TGCAGTGCTAGAGAACCAAACGACCTTTATGGCTACACCTTC.

Worth noting for this clonotype: A clone one base away is much larger, so this may be a read error. The V and J genes are TRBV5-1 and TRBJ1-6; D unclear. CDR3 length: 15 residues. The V end was cut by 3 bases, the J end by 10 bases, with 17 bases between. CDR1 and CDR2 from the germline V gene are SGHRS and YFSETQ. The CDR3 sequence is CASSYAPGSGSPLHF. As DNA, the CDR3 is TGCGCCAGCAGCTACGCTCCCGGGTCTGGGTCACCCCTCCACTTT.

V gene TRBV29-1 combines with J gene TRBJ1-1, with 7 bases that match TRBD1. The CDR3 consists of 15 residues. CDR1 is SQVTM and CDR2 is ANQGSEA in the germline V gene. Losses at the gene ends were 7 bases for V and 1 base for J; bases not matched to a gene: 12. CDR3 sequence reads: CSANQQGRGNTEAFF. The CDR3 DNA sequence: TGCAGCGCGAACCAACAGGGGAGAGGGAACACTGAAGCTTTCTTT.

This clonotype was counted many times. V gene TRBV5-1 combines with J gene TRBJ2-7; 9 nucleotides align to TRBD1. V lost 3 bases, J lost 3 bases, and 4 bases stayed unmatched. Germline-derived CDR1 and CDR2 are SGHRS and YFSETQ. CDR3 length: 14 amino acids. CDR3 nucleotides: TGCGCCAGCAGCTCGACAGGGGGACGCTACGAGCAGTACTTC. Its protein is CASSSTGGRYEQYF.

This clonotype came up many times. The chain employs TRBV7-9 and TRBJ2-3; D remains unclear. This CDR3 region has 14 residues. V dropped 2 bases and J dropped 2 bases, with 8 bases sitting between them. Germline CDR1 and CDR2: SEHNR and FQNEAQ (reference sequence). The CDR3 nucleotides read TGTGCCAGCAGCTTATCGAGTAACACAGATACGCAGTATTTT. This sequence encodes CASSLSSNTDTQYF.